This is a list of T cell receptor beta chains from one sample in a study of cytomegalovirus exposure and HLA in healthy donors. TCRdb's table, derived via immunoSEQ multiplex PCR, lists solely in-frame clones and lacks some. The sample has roughly 150,000 clones, 8.5% to 10% seen once. The specimen sequenced was PBMCs. The origin of the receptors is a man aged 50 to 59 in good health and CMV-seronegative. Each CDR3 is given with its conserved first and last residue. D genes are given only for firm matches. Clone size is shown for a subset of rows, as once, few, many or a class of expanded clone.

cdr3_aa,cdr3_nt,j_call,clone_size,v_call,d_call
CASSPPLDTGELFF,TGTGCCAGCTCACCACCGTTAGACACCGGGGAGCTGTTTTTT,TRBJ2-2,-,TRBV18,-
CASRTRQGGEQYF,TGTGCCAGTCGCACCCGGCAGGGAGGCGAGCAGTACTTC,TRBJ2-7,few,TRBV6-6,-
CASSSGTVETQYF,TGTGCCAGCAGCTCAGGGACAGTCGAGACCCAGTACTTC,TRBJ2-5,-,TRBV5-6,TRBD1
CASSAGTSRTYEQYF,TGTGCCAGCAGCGCCGGGACTAGCAGGACCTACGAGCAGTACTTC,TRBJ2-7,few,TRBV9,TRBD2
CAYGMDTEAFF,TGTGCCTACGGGATGGACACTGAAGCTTTCTTT,TRBJ1-1,few,TRBV30,-
CASSKYGGSYNEQFF,TGTGCCAGTAGTAAATACGGGGGCTCCTACAATGAGCAGTTCTTC,TRBJ2-1,few,TRBV19,-
CASGLVPGQGGSDQPQHF,TGTGCTAGTGGTTTGGTCCCGGGACAGGGGGGATCAGATCAGCCCCAGCATTTT,TRBJ1-5,-,TRBV12-5,TRBD1
CASSIRPSPDTQYF,TGTGCCAGTAGTATCAGGCCAAGCCCAGATACGCAGTATTTT,TRBJ2-3,-,TRBV19,-
CASSLVAGLNTEAFF,TGTGCCAGCAGCTTAGTGGCCGGGTTGAACACTGAAGCTTTCTTT,TRBJ1-1,few,TRBV7-9,-
CASSSAVGTSTDTQYF,TGCGCCAGCAGCTCGGCGGTGGGGACTAGCACAGATACGCAGTATTTT,TRBJ2-3,-,TRBV10-1,-
CRGIAGYNEQFF,TGCAGAGGAATAGCGGGATACAATGAGCAGTTCTTC,TRBJ2-1,-,TRBV29-1,TRBD2
CASILQGPKRKAFF,TGTGCCAGCATCCTACAGGGCCCGAAACGAAAAGCTTTCTTT,TRBJ1-1,few,TRBV21-1,-
CASSFNRGEGPYNEQFF,TGCGCCAGCAGCTTCAATCGGGGAGAGGGCCCCTACAATGAGCAGTTCTTC,TRBJ2-1,-,TRBV5-1,-
CASSLGGTGGVEQYF,TGTGCCAGCAGCTTAGGCGGGACAGGGGGCGTCGAGCAGTACTTC,TRBJ2-7,-,TRBV7-6,TRBD1
CASSQDGAGAAYEQYF,TGTGCCAGCAGCCAAGATGGTGCGGGAGCTGCCTACGAGCAGTACTTC,TRBJ2-7,few,TRBV4-2,TRBD2
CATGQGLDGNTIYF,TGTGCCACCGGACAGGGGTTGGACGGAAACACCATATATTTT,TRBJ1-3,-,TRBV10-3,TRBD1
CASSRDRTEAFF,TGTGCCAGCAGCAGGGATAGGACTGAAGCTTTCTTT,TRBJ1-1,few,TRBV6-6,-
CASSCPDRNNQPQHF,TGCGCCAGCAGCTGCCCAGACAGAAATAATCAGCCCCAGCATTTT,TRBJ1-5,few,TRBV5-1,-
CATNIGGSGANVLTF,TGTGCCACCAATATAGGCGGGTCTGGGGCCAACGTCCTGACTTTC,TRBJ2-6,many,TRBV15,-
CASSYTIDRATEAFF,TGTGCCAGCAGTTACACAATTGACAGGGCCACTGAAGCTTTCTTT,TRBJ1-1,-,TRBV6-6,TRBD1
CASSQGPPDKQFF,TGCGCCAGCAGCCAAGGACCCCCGGACAAGCAGTTCTTC,TRBJ2-1,few,TRBV4-1,-
CASSLRQESNYGYTF,TGTGCCAGCAGCCTCCGACAGGAAAGTAACTATGGCTACACCTTC,TRBJ1-2,-,TRBV5-5,-
CASSPSGSRSYEQYF,TGTGCCAGCAGCCCTAGCGGGAGTAGGTCCTACGAGCAGTACTTC,TRBJ2-7,-,TRBV9,TRBD2
CASSELEGPKNIQYF,TGTGCCAGCAGTGAACTTGAGGGTCCCAAAAACATTCAGTACTTC,TRBJ2-4,few,TRBV25-1,-
CASSQASGQLGTEAFF,TGTGCCAGCAGCCAAGCGTCGGGACAGCTCGGGACTGAAGCTTTCTTT,TRBJ1-1,few,TRBV14,TRBD1
CSVLVAEAQYF,TGCAGCGTACTAGTGGCGGAGGCCCAGTACTTC,TRBJ2-5,-,TRBV29-1,-
CASSPGQKTGELFF,TGTGCCAGTAGTCCGGGACAGAAGACCGGGGAGCTGTTTTTT,TRBJ2-2,-,TRBV19,TRBD1
CASSSPRGQGYEQYF,TGTGCCAGCAGTTCCCCCCGCGGACAGGGATACGAGCAGTACTTC,TRBJ2-7,-,TRBV28,TRBD1
CASSFTSTGDSLFF,TGTGCCAGCAGCTTTACTTCGACAGGGGATTCGTTGTTTTTT,TRBJ2-2,few,TRBV7-3,TRBD1